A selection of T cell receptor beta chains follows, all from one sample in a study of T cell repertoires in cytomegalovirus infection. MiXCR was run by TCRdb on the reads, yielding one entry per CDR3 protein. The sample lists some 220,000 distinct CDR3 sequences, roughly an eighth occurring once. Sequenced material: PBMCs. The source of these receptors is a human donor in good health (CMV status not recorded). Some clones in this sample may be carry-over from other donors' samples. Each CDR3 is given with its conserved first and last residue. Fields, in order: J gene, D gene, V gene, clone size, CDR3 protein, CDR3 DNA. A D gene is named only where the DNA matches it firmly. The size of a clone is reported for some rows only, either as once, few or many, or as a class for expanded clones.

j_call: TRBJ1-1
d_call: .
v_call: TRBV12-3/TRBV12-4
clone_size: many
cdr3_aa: CASSTNPGAHTEAFF
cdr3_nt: TGTGCCAGCAGTACAAACCCGGGGGCCCACACTGAAGCTTTCTTT

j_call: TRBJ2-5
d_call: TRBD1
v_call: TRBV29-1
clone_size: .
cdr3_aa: CSGASTGEETQYF
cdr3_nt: TGCAGCGGGGCCTCGACAGGGGAGGAGACCCAGTACTTC

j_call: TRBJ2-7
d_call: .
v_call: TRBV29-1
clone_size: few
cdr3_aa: CSVTGTFSYEQYF
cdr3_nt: TGCAGCGTTACCGGGACGTTCTCCTACGAGCAGTACTTC

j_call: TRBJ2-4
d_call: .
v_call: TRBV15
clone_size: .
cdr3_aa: CATSRETGSQNIQYF
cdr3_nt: TGTGCCACCAGCAGAGAGACAGGCAGTCAAAACATTCAGTACTTC

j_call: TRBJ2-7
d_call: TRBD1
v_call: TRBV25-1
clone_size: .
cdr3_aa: CASSITGGPDKQYF
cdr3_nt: TGTGCCAGCAGCATTACAGGGGGCCCCGACAAGCAGTACTTC

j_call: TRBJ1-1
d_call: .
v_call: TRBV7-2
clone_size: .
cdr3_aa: CASSLRTSPTAEAFF
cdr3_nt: TGTGCCAGCAGCTTGCGGACAAGTCCTACGGCTGAAGCTTTCTTT

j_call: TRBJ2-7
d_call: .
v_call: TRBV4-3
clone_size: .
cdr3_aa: CASSRSPGGSYEQYF
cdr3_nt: TGCGCCAGCAGCCGGTCCCCTGGGGGCTCCTACGAGCAGTACTTC

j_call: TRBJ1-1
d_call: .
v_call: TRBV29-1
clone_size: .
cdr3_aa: CSVRSGQNTEAFF
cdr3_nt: TGCAGCGTCCGTTCTGGTCAGAACACTGAAGCTTTCTTT

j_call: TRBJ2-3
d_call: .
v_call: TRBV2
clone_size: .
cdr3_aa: CASSEARSIRTDTQYF
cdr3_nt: TGTGCCAGCAGTGAAGCAAGATCTATACGCACAGATACGCAGTATTTT

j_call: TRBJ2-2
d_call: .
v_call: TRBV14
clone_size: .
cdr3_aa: CASSQEQGGSGELFF
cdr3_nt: TGTGCCAGCAGCCAAGAACAGGGTGGATCCGGGGAGCTGTTTTTT

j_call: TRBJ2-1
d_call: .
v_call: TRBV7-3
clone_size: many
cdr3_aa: CASSLNSNEQFF
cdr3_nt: TGTGCCAGCAGCTTAAATTCCAATGAGCAGTTCTTC

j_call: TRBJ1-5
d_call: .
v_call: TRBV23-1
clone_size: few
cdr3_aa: CASSRGGTPSNQPQHF
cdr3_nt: TGCGCCAGCAGTCGGGGCGGGACTCCCAGCAATCAGCCCCAGCATTTT

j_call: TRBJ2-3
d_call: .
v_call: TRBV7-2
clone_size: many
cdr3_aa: CASTLRGLSTDTQYF
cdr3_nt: TGTGCCAGCACCCTCCGGGGACTTAGCACAGATACGCAGTATTTT